A single sample is the source of the 10 T cell receptor beta chains below, sequenced in a study of T cell responses to AZD1222 COVID-19 vaccine. The table came from immunoSEQ multiplex PCR; TCRdb's copy has only in-frame clones and leaves some out. This table has under 300,000 clones, just over 90% appearing once. This specimen was peripheral blood, taken on day 0 of AZD1222 vaccination. The receptors come from an adult in good health.

As regards this clone: Other DNA sequences in this sample translate to the same CDR3. The rearrangement joins TRBV20-1 to TRBJ1-4; D call uncertain. Germline assignment: CDR1 DFQATT and CDR2 SNEGSKA (reference sequence). The CDR3 loop spans 11 amino acids. Trimming left V 1 base short and J 8 bases short, with 5 bases between. The CDR3 reads CSARVREKLFF. The CDR3 nucleotides read TGCAGTGCTAGAGTGAGGGAAAAACTGTTTTTT.

This clone was observed a few times. The chain carries TRBV5-1 and TRBJ2-6; D not certain. This CDR3 is 15 amino acids long. Trimming stripped 2 bases from V and 0 bases from J, with 6 bases between. Germline CDR1 reads SGHRS; CDR2 reads YFSETQ. For the CDR3, the DNA is TGCGCCAGCAGCTTCCGGCCCTCTGGGGCCAACGTCCTGACTTTC. It encodes CASSFRPSGANVLTF.

The V gene is TRBV19, the J gene TRBJ2-2; no definite D call. Deletions cut 8 bases from V and 8 bases from J, with 9 bases between. CDR1 and CDR2 (germline): LNHDA, SQIVND (reference sequence). This CDR3 region has 11 residues. This CDR3 reads CASLARGELFF. The CDR3 coding sequence is TGTGCCAGTCTCGCCCGGGGGGAGCTGTTTTTT.

This chain uses TRBV24-1 with TRBJ2-5; 8 bases agree with TRBD2. The CDR3 totals 15 residues. V was pared by 5 bases and J by 3 bases, with 7 bases of the junction left unmatched. In germline, CDR1 is KGHDR, CDR2 SFDVKD. CDR3 region: CATSGGTRSEETQYF. CDR3 nucleotides: TGTGCCACCAGTGGTGGGACTAGGAGTGAAGAGACCCAGTACTTC.

V usage is TRBV2 and J usage is TRBJ1-2, with a possible D match to TRBD1 (5 bases). The CDR3 consists of 12 residues. Germline V gene sequence: CDR1 SNHLY, CDR2 FYNNEI. Trimming stripped 6 bases from V and 6 bases from J, with 11 bases between. CDR3 DNA: TGTGCCAGCAGCGACGACAGCCATGGCTACACCTTC. It translates to CASSDDSHGYTF.

This clone is a singleton in its sample. This same CDR3 is encoded by further DNA sequences in the sample. The chain couples TRBV28 to TRBJ1-2; a weak D match, TRBD1 (6 bases). V gave up 6 bases and J gave up 5 bases, with 13 bases separating them. The CDR3 loop spans 13 amino acids. The germline V gene encodes CDR1 MDHEN and CDR2 SYDVKM. CDR3 sequence: CASSPGGSYGYTF. In nucleotides, the CDR3 is TGTGCCAGCAGCCCCGGGGGCAGTTATGGCTACACCTTC.

V and J are TRBV28 and TRBJ2-2; 9 bases agree with TRBD1. J lost 4 bases, V lost 4 bases, and 10 bases had no gene match. In germline, CDR1 is MDHEN, CDR2 SYDVKM. The CDR3 has 17 residues. This chain's CDR3 is CASSSSGTGLLTGELFF. The CDR3 coding sequence is TGTGCCAGCAGTTCATCCGGGACAGGGCTTCTCACCGGGGAGCTGTTTTTT. The entire variable domain, with the rest obtained from reference TRBV28 and TRBJ2-2, is as follows: DVKVTQSSRYLVKRTGEKVFLECVQDMDHENMFWYRQDPGLGLRLIYFSYDVKMKEKGDIPEGYSVSREKKERFSLILESASTNQTSMYLCASSSSGTGLLTGELFFGEGSRLTVL.

This clone was seen once. CDR3 amino acids: CASSVKNPYRETQYF. The DNA of the CDR3 is TGTGCCAGCAGCGTGAAAAATCCCTACCGGGAGACCCAGTACTTC. J is TRBJ2-5 and V is TRBV3-1 (or the pseudogene TRBV3-2); D is unclear. V was trimmed by 5 bases and J by 5 bases, leaving 18 bases between them. The CDR3 is 15 residues long. Germline V gives CDR1 LGHDT, CDR2 YNNKEL (reference sequence).

The chain's CDR3 is CASSTQGRDIYF. CDR3 nucleotide sequence: TGTGCCAGCAGTACACAGGGGAGGGACATATATTTT. The gene calls are TRBV28 and TRBJ1-3; TRBD1 matches at 7 bases. The CDR3 extends over 12 amino acids. CDR1 is MDHEN and CDR2 is SYDVKM in the germline V gene. Losses at the gene ends were 5 bases for V and 12 bases for J; bases not matched to a gene: 7.

The genes are TRBV4-1 and TRBJ2-7; a weak D match, TRBD2 (7 bases). Germline loops: CDR1 MGHRA, CDR2 YSYEKL. The CDR3 runs to 17 residues. Trimming stripped 1 base from V and 4 bases from J, with 20 bases between. CDR3 protein: CASSQVWGGGSRYEQYF. Here the CDR3 DNA reads TGCGCCAGCAGCCAAGTCTGGGGGGGCGGGAGCAGATACGAGCAGTACTTC.